These 12 T cell receptor beta chains share one sample of origin, sequenced in a study of cytomegalovirus exposure and HLA in healthy donors. It was with 60 Vbeta and 13 Jbeta primers that the PCR ran. The protocol was immunoSEQ multiplex PCR, while the TCRdb copy is restricted to in-frame clones and leaves out a portion. The profile shows about 120,000 clones, around three quarters of them singletons. Sequenced material: PBMCs. All receptors derive from a woman aged 40-49 years in good health and CMV-seronegative.

The V gene is TRBV13, the J gene TRBJ2-5; the match to TRBD2 covers 10 bases. The J call may be incorrect, as the DNA end agrees better with TRBJ2-7. Germline CDR1 reads PRHDT; CDR2 reads FYEKMQ (reference sequence). The CDR3 sequence is 16 residues long. In DNA form, the CDR3 reads TGTGCCAGCAGAGAGCTAGCGGGAGCAAAAACCTACGAGCAGTACTTC. It yields the protein CASRELAGAKTYEQYF.

The chain recombines TRBV5-1 with TRBJ2-3, with 12 bases lining up with TRBD2. Trimming at V came to 2 bases and at J to 3 bases, leaving 7 bases not matched to a gene. The length of the CDR3 is 17 residues. CDR1 SGHRS and CDR2 YFSETQ come from the germline V gene. The CDR3 DNA reads TGCGCCAGCAGCTTAACGATACTAGCGGGAGGTACAGATACGCAGTATTTT. This gives the protein CASSLTILAGGTDTQYF.

The sample holds a few counts of this clone. The rearrangement links TRBV5-1 to TRBJ1-2; D unclear. Germline loops: CDR1 SGHRS, CDR2 YFSETQ. The germline V and J ends were trimmed by 3 bases and 5 bases, with 14 bases remaining between them. CDR3 length: 14 amino acids. The CDR3 DNA sequence: TGCGCCAGCAGCTCGGGAGGAGAAGGGTATGGCTACACCTTC. Amino acids: CASSSGGEGYGYTF.

This clone turned up a few times. This chain connects TRBV7-9 to TRBJ1-2; tentatively, D is TRBD1 (6 bases). Per germline, CDR1 SEHNR and CDR2 FQNEAQ (reference sequence). The CDR3 extends over 14 amino acids. V lost 4 bases and J lost 8, with 17 bases in between. The CDR3 loop is CASSSWTARGGYTF. The CDR3 DNA is TGTGCCAGCAGCTCTTGGACAGCCAGAGGAGGCTACACCTTC.

The genes are TRBV6-5 and TRBJ2-2; TRBD2 matches at 8 bases. The germline CDR1 and CDR2 sequences are MNHEY and SVGAGI. The CDR3 is 16 residues long. The V and J ends lost 0 bases and 7 bases, in that order; junction bases with no gene match: 7. The CDR3 reads CASSYSGLAAGGELFF. CDR3 bases: TGTGCCAGCAGTTACTCCGGACTAGCTGCGGGCGGGGAGCTGTTTTTT.

The rearrangement links TRBV7-2 to TRBJ1-1; D remains ambiguous. This CDR3 is 14 amino acids long. V was clipped by 1 base and J by 0 bases, with 6 bases between them. CDR1 is SGHTA, CDR2 FQGNSA, per germline. The CDR3 protein is CASSLGGLNTEAFF. The CDR3, as DNA: TGTGCCAGCAGCTTAGGAGGGCTGAACACTGAAGCTTTCTTT.

This rearrangement joins TRBV28 to TRBJ2-2, with a possible D match to TRBD1 (6 bases). Germline CDR1 and CDR2: MDHEN and SYDVKM. This CDR3 has 16 residues. The V end lost 6 bases, the J end lost 1 base, and 15 bases lay between the germline ends. CDR3 in DNA: TGTGCCAGCAGCCCTTGGGGGCAGGGGAACACCGGGGAGCTGTTTTTT. It specifies CASSPWGQGNTGELFF.

The V gene is TRBV5-1, the J gene TRBJ2-4; TRBD1 matches at 9 bases. The germline V gene encodes CDR1 SGHRS and CDR2 YFSETQ. Losses at the gene ends were 3 bases for V and 12 bases for J; bases not matched to a gene: 7. The CDR3 totals 13 residues. The CDR3 DNA follows: TGCGCCAGCAGCTCGGGACAGGGAGACAGTCAGTACTTC. Its translation: CASSSGQGDSQYF.

On this clone itself: One junction end does not reproduce the germline sequence, and a read error may be involved. The chain joins TRBV7-9 to TRBJ1-2, with D perhaps TRBD1 (5 bases). CDR1 and CDR2 (germline): SEHNR, FQNEAQ (reference sequence). This CDR3 contains 16 residues. CDR3 loop: CSSSLSQGLLSYGYTF. DNA of the CDR3: TGTTCCAGCAGCTTAAGTCAGGGCCTATTGAGCTATGGCTACACCTTC.

V is TRBV28 and J is TRBJ2-7, with 9 positions matching TRBD1. Per germline, CDR1 MDHEN and CDR2 SYDVKM. The CDR3 has 14 amino acids. The ends lost 2 bases at V and 11 bases at J; junction bases unmatched: 10. CDR3 protein: CASSLRSGQGWKYF. DNA for the CDR3: TGTGCCAGCAGTTTACGCTCCGGACAGGGGTGGAAGTACTTC. The whole variable domain, remainder taken from reference TRBV28 and TRBJ2-7, is DVKVTQSSRYLVKRTGEKVFLECVQDMDHENMFWYRQDPGLGLRLIYFSYDVKMKEKGDIPEGYSVSREKKERFSLILESASTNQTSMYLCASSLRSGQGWKYFGPGTRLTVT.

The chain has TRBV18 and TRBJ1-2; D perhaps matches TRBD1 (5 bases). V was clipped by 3 bases and J by 1 base, with 12 bases between them. The CDR3 extends over 15 amino acids. Germline V gene lookup returns CDR1 KGHSH and CDR2 LQKENI. The CDR3 nucleotides read TGTGCCAGCTCACCGTCACAGGACCTTAACTATGGCTACACCTTC. Translating it yields CASSPSQDLNYGYTF. Supplemented by reference TRBV18 and TRBJ1-2, the full variable domain reads NAGVMQNPRHLVRRRGQEARLRCSPMKGHSHVYWYRQLPEEGLKFMVYLQKENIIDESGMPKERFSAEFPKEGPSILRIQQVVRGDSAAYFCASSPSQDLNYGYTFGSGTRLTVV.

This clone was seen only once. This rearrangement joins TRBV2 to TRBJ1-2, with 11 bases lining up with TRBD1. The V gene's germline CDR1 is SNHLY and CDR2 FYNNEI. CDR3 length: 14 amino acids. The junction had 6 bases not matched to a gene; V was cut back by 4 bases and J by 8 bases. CDR3 in amino acids: CASSGTGGAWGYTF. CDR3 DNA sequence: TGTGCCAGCAGTGGGACAGGGGGCGCGTGGGGCTACACCTTC.